This T cell receptor (beta chain) was sequenced in a study of regulatory T cells in long-lasting Graves disease. This sample's time point: persistent/refractory GD, antithyroid drugs over 5 years with positive TRAb. The TCR library was prepared using RNA isolated from PBMCs. Under American Thyroid Association guidelines, Graves' disease was diagnosed. Patients hailed from an endocrinology department in Xi'an, China. CDR3 regions were amplified by Arm-PCR using iRepertoire HTBI primers to build TCR beta libraries. TCRdb used MiXCR to reprocess the multiplex PCR reads, holding one entry per CDR3 protein. In the table there are 400,000 to 500,000 distinct CDR3 sequences, about 20% of which are singletons. Study results and caveats: Only a small sample size was used, which may have cut accuracy. When disease was persistent, TRBV28, TRBJ1-2 and TRBJ2-5 were the favored segments.

This clonotype was observed many times. Its antigen is still unknown. The CDR3 sequence is 13 residues long. Trimming removed 1 base from V and 6 bases from J, with 6 bases in between. Germline lookup yields CDR1 SNHLY and CDR2 FYNNEI. The input for sequencing was peripheral blood mononuclear cells (PBMCs), taken when the disease was refractory, from a patient treated with antithyroid drugs. The chain has TRBV2 and TRBJ2-2; D not resolved. This TCR came from a female donor with Graves disease. The CDR3 bases are TGTGCCAGCAGTGAAGTTCCCGCCGGGGAGCTGTTTTTT. Its protein is CASSEVPAGELFF. Full variable domain (outside the CDR3, taken from reference TRBV2 and TRBJ2-2): EPEVTQTPSHQVTQMGQEVILRCVPISNHLYFYWYRQILGQKVEFLVSFYNNEISEKSEIFDDQFSVERPDGSNFTLKIRSTKLEDSAMYFCASSEVPAGELFFGEGSRLTVL.